The 5 T cell receptor beta chains given below trace back to one sample, sequenced in a study of shared clonotypes between healthy human individuals. Produced via immunoSEQ multiplex PCR; TCRdb's table is partial and in-frame only. Here the sample spans about 380,000 clones, approximately 97% being singletons. The material sequenced was memory CD8+ T cells sorted from blood. The subset was: CD45RO+ cells pooled with CCR7-negative TemRA cells. The receptors come from a man aged 25-45 years in good health.

This clone was found once. The V call is TRBV30, the J call TRBJ1-5; D possibly corresponds to TRBD1 (5 bases). This CDR3 comprises 15 residues. Trimming stripped 2 bases from V and 1 base from J, with 12 bases between. Germline loops: CDR1 GTSNPN, CDR2 SVGIG (reference sequence). CDR3 in amino acids: CAWSKGWGSNQPQHF. The DNA for the CDR3 is TGTGCCTGGAGTAAGGGATGGGGCAGCAATCAGCCCCAGCATTTT.

The chain is built from TRBV5-1 and TRBJ2-4, with D unresolved. Trimming shortened V by 0 bases and J by 5 bases, and 15 bases separated the two germline ends. Germline assignment: CDR1 SGHRS and CDR2 YFSETQ. There are 16 residues in the CDR3. The DNA of the CDR3 is TGCGCCAGCAGCTTGGCCGAGGCTCCACTCCAAAACATTCAGTACTTC. Its protein product is CASSLAEAPLQNIQYF. Looking up the rest from reference TRBV5-1 and TRBJ2-4 gives the full variable domain: KAGVTQTPRYLIKTRGQQVTLSCSPISGHRSVSWYQQTPGQGLQFLFEYFSETQRNKGNFPGRFSGRQFSNSRSEMNVSTLELGDSALYLCASSLAEAPLQNIQYFGAGTRLSVL.

The gene calls are TRBV6-5 and TRBJ2-3; TRBD2 is a possible D gene (5 bases). V was trimmed by 1 base and J by 2 bases, leaving 10 bases between them. In germline, CDR1 is MNHEY, CDR2 SVGAGI. This CDR3 spans 15 amino acids. CDR3 in amino acids: CASSYLPGSTDTQYF. CDR3 DNA sequence: TGTGCCAGCAGTTACTTGCCGGGGTCCACAGATACGCAGTATTTT.

The chain employs TRBV5-1 and TRBJ2-7; D is uncertain. V was shortened by 2 bases and J by 0 bases, with 12 bases between the two germline ends. The CDR3 covers 15 residues. Germline-derived CDR1 and CDR2 are SGHRS and YFSETQ. CDR3 nucleotides: TGCGCCAGCAGCTTATTCCACCCGAGCTCCTACGAGCAGTACTTC. It codes for CASSLFHPSSYEQYF.

This clone was seen just once. The J gene is TRBJ1-6, the V gene TRBV5-6; weak D call: TRBD1 (6 bases). The CDR3 is 17 amino acids. Per germline, CDR1 SGHDT and CDR2 YYEEEE. Trimming removed 4 bases at V and 7 bases at J, with 21 bases between. CDR3 in amino acids: CASSPRTVRDYNSPLHF. In DNA, the CDR3 is TGTGCCAGCAGCCCACGGACAGTTCGGGACTACAATTCACCCCTCCACTTT.